The 8 T cell receptor beta chains listed next were all sequenced from one sample in a study of blood T cell repertoires in COVID-19 (TCRdb year 2020). Libraries came from the immunoSEQ multiplex PCR assay. TCRdb's version of the immuneACCESS table is confined to in-frame rearrangements and falls short of the full clone set. An unresolved V gene accounts for under half of the shortfall where checked; the remainder is of unknown origin. For this sample there are fewer than 350,000 clones; about nine tenths appear just once. The ten biggest clones cover around 1.7% of the sample. Sequencing input: PBMCs or T cells enriched from blood (not recorded which). The receptors originated from a woman between 40 and 55 years old who had recovered from COVID-19.

The chain is built from TRBV5-3 and TRBJ1-1; TRBD1 agrees at 8 bases. TRBV5-3 has ORF status, its function being uncertain. Trimming cost V 4 bases and J 0 bases; bases outside gene matches: 14. The length of the CDR3 is 18 residues. Here the CDR3 reads CARSRRTGPRILNTEAFF. The CDR3 DNA reads TGTGCCAGAAGCAGGCGGACAGGGCCAAGAATTTTGAACACTGAAGCTTTCTTT.

J is TRBJ2-1 and V is TRBV18; 14 nucleotides match TRBD2. J lost 8 bases, V lost 5 bases, and 5 bases had no gene match. The CDR3 is made up of 15 amino acids. Per germline, CDR1 KGHSH and CDR2 LQKENI. This CDR3 reads CASSSRLAGGDEQFF. The CDR3 DNA is TGTGCCAGCTCATCACGACTAGCGGGAGGGGATGAGCAGTTCTTC.

This clone was seen a few times. This sequence joins TRBV11-3 and TRBJ2-5, with D possibly matching TRBD2 (6 bases). CDR1 SGHNT and CDR2 YENEEA come from the germline V gene. V gave up 1 base and J gave up 5 bases, with 8 bases separating them. The CDR3 runs to 13 residues. The CDR3 DNA reads TGTGCCAGCAGCTTAGGAGCGGGTGAGACCCAGTACTTC. Its translation: CASSLGAGETQYF.

The rearrangement joins TRBV7-9 to TRBJ2-3; D gene unclear. Per germline, CDR1 SEHNR and CDR2 FQNEAQ (reference sequence). V was pared by 6 bases and J by 2 bases, with 15 bases between. The CDR3 spans 15 residues. The CDR3 region has the DNA TGTGCCAGCAGTCCAGGCTATTCCTTCACAGATACGCAGTATTTT. It specifies CASSPGYSFTDTQYF.

The chain couples TRBV9 to TRBJ1-1; TRBD1 matches at 8 bases. The junction had 2 bases not matched to a gene; V was cut back by 6 bases and J by 1 base. Germline V gene sequence: CDR1 SGDLS, CDR2 YYNGEE. This CDR3 is built from 13 residues. The CDR3 nucleotides read TGTGCCAGCACAGGGGGCGCGAACACTGAAGCTTTCTTT. Translation: CASTGGANTEAFF.

The J gene is TRBJ1-2, the V gene TRBV28; no definite D call. The CDR3 contains 9 residues. Germline CDR1 MDHEN, CDR2 SYDVKM. CDR3 protein: CLSSYGYTF. The DNA for the CDR3 is TGTTTGTCATCCTATGGCTACACCTTC.

V is TRBV2 and J is TRBJ1-1; tentative D call: TRBD1 (6 bases). Trimming removed 6 bases from V and 5 bases from J, with 13 bases in between. The CDR3 is 13 residues long. Per germline, CDR1 SNHLY and CDR2 FYNNEI. The CDR3 coding sequence is TGTGCCAGCAGCGACGACAGGAATACTGAAGCTTTCTTT. Translating gives CASSDDRNTEAFF.

The genes are TRBV23-1 and TRBJ1-4, with TRBD1 identical over 7 bases. TRBV23-1 has ORF status, its function being uncertain. The CDR3 sequence is 18 residues long. V gave up 3 bases and J gave up 6 bases; unmatched junction bases: 16. The CDR3 DNA is TGCGCCAGCAGTCAGTATAAACGTGGGACCCAGGGGGATGAAAAACTGTTTTTT. Protein product: CASSQYKRGTQGDEKLFF.